These T cell receptor beta chains were read from a single sample in a study of blood T cell repertoires in COVID-19. Produced via immunoSEQ multiplex PCR; TCRdb's table is partial and in-frame only. The table lists 390,000 or so clones, 87% of them singletons. Sequenced material: PBMCs or T cells enriched from blood (not recorded which). These receptors all come from a woman aged 45-60 years who had recovered from COVID-19. Each CDR3 is given with its conserved first and last residue. Each record gives: J gene, D gene, V gene, clone size, CDR3 protein, CDR3 DNA. A D gene is named only where the DNA matches it firmly. Clone size is not always given. Where it is, it says once, few, many or a class for expanded clones.

>TRBJ2-5|TRBD2|TRBV4-1|.
CASSPSGGAFETQYF
TGCGCCAGCAGTCCGAGCGGGGGGGCCTTCGAGACCCAGTACTTC
>TRBJ2-1|TRBD2|TRBV7-6|.
CASSTGGGEQFF
TGTGCCAGCAGCACCGGGGGGGGTGAGCAGTTCTTC
>TRBJ1-3|TRBD1|TRBV2|.
CASRDGRGLAGNTIYF
TGTGCCAGCAGAGATGGCAGGGGGCTCGCTGGAAACACCATATATTTT
>TRBJ1-2|.|TRBV5-8|.
CASSLGGAYGYTF
TGTGCCAGCAGCTTGGGGGGAGCCTATGGCTACACCTTC
>TRBJ2-3|TRBD2|TRBV25-1|.
CASSERGGQDTQYF
TGTGCCAGCAGTGAGCGGGGGGGCCAGGATACGCAGTATTTT
>TRBJ1-2|.|TRBV4-3|once
CASSQAQGQEGYTF
TGCGCCAGCAGCCAAGCGCAAGGACAAGAGGGCTACACCTTC
>TRBJ1-1|.|TRBV18|.
CASSLRAGTEAFF
TGTGCCAGCTCACTCAGGGCAGGCACTGAAGCTTTCTTT
>TRBJ1-5|TRBD1|TRBV5-6|.
CASSFGQGRGQPQHF
TGTGCCAGCAGCTTTGGACAGGGCCGGGGTCAGCCCCAGCATTTT
>TRBJ1-2|.|TRBV18|.
CASSPREGGYTF
TGTGCCAGCTCGCCAAGGGAGGGTGGCTACACCTTC
>TRBJ1-3|.|TRBV7-8|.
CASSLNGQGSSGNTIYF
TGTGCCAGCAGCTTAAATGGTCAGGGAAGCTCTGGAAACACCATATATTTT
>TRBJ1-2|TRBD1|TRBV5-4|few
CASSPDRGLVTNYGYTF
TGTGCCAGCAGCCCCGACAGGGGATTGGTAACTAACTATGGCTACACCTTC
>TRBJ1-2|.|TRBV6-6|once
CASSVPQGLQGYGYTF
TGTGCCAGCAGTGTCCCTCAGGGATTGCAGGGATATGGCTACACCTTC
>TRBJ1-5|.|TRBV5-4|once
CASSSAGQPQHF
TGTGCCAGCAGCTCTGCGGGGCAGCCCCAGCATTTT
>TRBJ1-5|TRBD1|TRBV2|.
CASRGMAGGQPQHF
TGTGCCAGCAGAGGAATGGCAGGGGGACAGCCCCAGCATTTT
>TRBJ2-7|.|TRBV7-9|.
CASSPSPLSEQYF
TGTGCCAGCAGCCCCTCTCCTCTGAGCGAGCAGTACTTC
>TRBJ1-1|TRBD1|TRBV7-2|.
CASSITGTGGATNTEAFF
TGTGCCAGCAGCATAACCGGGACAGGGGGCGCGACGAACACTGAAGCTTTCTTT
>TRBJ1-1|TRBD1|TRBV3-1/TRBV3-2|.
CASSQLPGQGGFAEAFF
TGTGCCAGCAGCCAATTACCGGGACAGGGTGGGTTTGCTGAAGCTTTCTTT
>TRBJ2-7|.|TRBV18|.
CASSSGFSEQYF
TGTGCCAGCTCATCAGGGTTTAGCGAGCAGTACTTC
>TRBJ2-7|.|TRBV14|.
CASSQEYESAYEQYF
TGTGCCAGCAGCCAAGAATACGAAAGCGCCTACGAGCAGTACTTC
>TRBJ1-1|.|TRBV2|.
CASSVRRGLTEAFF
TGTGCCAGCAGTGTGCGGCGGGGGCTGACTGAAGCTTTCTTT
>TRBJ1-1|TRBD1|TRBV6-1|.
CASSGRTGRSSTEAFF
TGTGCCAGCAGTGGGAGGACAGGGCGGTCTAGCACTGAAGCTTTCTTT
>TRBJ2-3|.|TRBV24-1|.
CATSRGDWGVDTQYF
TGTGCCACCAGTCGAGGGGACTGGGGTGTAGATACGCAGTATTTT
>TRBJ1-1|.|TRBV4-1|.
CASSQDSGMDTEAFF
TGCGCCAGCAGCCAAGACAGTGGTATGGACACTGAAGCTTTCTTT
>TRBJ1-2|TRBD1|TRBV2|.
CASRHPRNGQGKGYTF
TGTGCCAGCAGACACCCAAGAAATGGACAGGGGAAGGGCTACACCTTC
>TRBJ1-1|.|TRBV28|.
CATSLGVNTEAFF
TGTGCCACCAGTCTCGGGGTGAACACTGAAGCTTTCTTT
>TRBJ1-1|.|TRBV2|.
CASREDSLNTEAFF
TGTGCCAGCAGAGAGGACAGCTTGAACACTGAAGCTTTCTTT
>TRBJ2-1|TRBD2|TRBV11-2|.
CASSLLRGPAGTSYNEQFF
TGTGCCAGCAGCCTCCTTAGGGGCCCAGCGGGGACCTCCTACAATGAGCAGTTCTTC
>TRBJ1-5|.|TRBV7-2|.
CASSRDTYNQPQHF
TGTGCCAGCAGCCGGGACACATACAATCAGCCCCAGCATTTT
>TRBJ1-3|.|TRBV7-9|.
CASSQTATPSGNTIYF
TGTGCCAGCAGCCAGACAGCTACCCCCTCTGGAAACACCATATATTTT
>TRBJ2-7|TRBD1|TRBV7-2|.
CASSSRDRGYEQYF
TGTGCCAGCAGCTCTCGGGACAGGGGTTACGAGCAGTACTTC
>TRBJ1-6|TRBD1|TRBV5-5|.
CASSSLGQVNSPLHF
TGTGCCAGCAGCTCGCTTGGACAGGTTAATTCACCCCTCCACTTT
>TRBJ1-1|TRBD1|TRBV11-2|.
CASSLGDRGEVAFF
TGTGCCAGCAGCTTAGGGGACAGGGGGGAAGTAGCTTTCTTT
>TRBJ1-3|.|TRBV25-1|.
CASSPQGPPGNTIYF
TGTGCCAGCAGCCCTCAGGGGCCTCCGGGGAACACCATATATTTT
>TRBJ1-4|.|TRBV3-1/TRBV3-2|.
CASSLQGNEKLFF
TGTGCCAGCAGCCTTCAGGGAAATGAAAAACTGTTTTTT
>TRBJ1-2|.|TRBV28|few
CASSSLWAGDYGYTF
TGTGCCAGCAGCTCCCTGTGGGCAGGGGACTATGGCTACACCTTC
>TRBJ1-1|.|TRBV14|.
CASSQMSSREAFF
TGTGCCAGCAGCCAGATGTCCAGCAGGGAAGCTTTCTTT
>TRBJ2-1|TRBD2|TRBV18|.
CASSLTSGSSYNEQFF
TGTGCCAGCTCCCTTACTAGCGGAAGCTCCTACAATGAGCAGTTCTTC
>TRBJ1-2|.|TRBV5-6|.
CASSPPTANGYGYTF
TGTGCCAGCAGCCCTCCGACAGCCAACGGCTATGGCTACACCTTC
>TRBJ1-6|.|TRBV28|once
CASSFGDSPLHF
TGTGCCAGCAGTTTTGGAGATTCACCCCTCCACTTT
>TRBJ1-2|TRBD1|TRBV27|.
CASSPTGGWDYGYTF
TGTGCCAGCAGTCCCACAGGGGGGTGGGACTATGGCTACACCTTC
>TRBJ1-1|TRBD1|TRBV28|.
CASSPGQGVTEAFF
TGTGCCAGCAGTCCAGGACAGGGAGTGACTGAAGCTTTCTTT
>TRBJ1-2|TRBD1|TRBV19|once
CASSLWDRVYGYTF
TGTGCCAGTAGTCTTTGGGACAGGGTGTATGGCTACACCTTC
>TRBJ1-3|.|TRBV28|.
CASSTDSGNTIYF
TGTGCCAGCAGTACCGACAGTGGAAACACCATATATTTT
>TRBJ1-1|.|TRBV14|.
CASSQDIADYTEAFF
TGTGCCAGCAGCCAAGATATTGCAGATTACACTGAAGCTTTCTTT
>TRBJ1-2|.|TRBV25-1|.
CASSEYPEGKGYTF
TGTGCCAGCAGTGAATATCCGGAGGGGAAAGGCTACACCTTC
>TRBJ2-7|.|TRBV5-6|.
CASSWDTSYEQYF
TGTGCCAGCAGCTGGGACACCTCCTACGAGCAGTACTTC
>TRBJ1-1|.|TRBV5-5|.
CASSLGAGYTEAFF
TGTGCCAGCAGCTTGGGGGCGGGGTACACTGAAGCTTTCTTT
>TRBJ2-6|.|TRBV5-1|once
CASREKGFSGANVLTF
TGCGCCAGCCGGGAAAAGGGTTTTTCTGGGGCCAACGTCCTGACTTTC
>TRBJ1-1|.|TRBV3-1/TRBV3-2|.
CASSQLQGSSEAFF
TGTGCCAGCAGCCAACTTCAGGGATCCTCTGAAGCTTTCTTT
>TRBJ1-6|TRBD1|TRBV30|.
CAWGTGGGNSPLHF
TGTGCCTGGGGGACAGGAGGAGGTAATTCACCCCTCCACTTT
>TRBJ2-7|.|TRBV12-3/TRBV12-4|.
CASSKQGSYEQYF
TGTGCCAGCAGCAAACAGGGATCCTACGAGCAGTACTTC
>TRBJ2-2|.|TRBV4-3|.
CASSQAPGRPGELFF
TGCGCCAGCAGCCAAGCTCCGGGGAGACCCGGGGAGCTGTTTTTT
>TRBJ1-2|.|TRBV6-1|.
CASSERGTRRYTF
TGTGCCAGCAGTGAGAGGGGGACCCGCCGCTACACCTTC
>TRBJ2-7|TRBD2|TRBV6-2/TRBV6-3|.
CASSYRPGLAGGTTIYEQYF
TGTGCCAGCAGTTACCGACCCGGACTAGCGGGGGGAACCACCATCTACGAGCAGTACTTC
>TRBJ1-6|.|TRBV5-4|.
CASSLGHGVNSPLHF
TGTGCCAGCAGCTTGGGCCATGGAGTTAATTCACCCCTCCACTTT
>TRBJ2-3|TRBD2|TRBV6-4|.
CASSDGAGDTDTQYF
TGTGCCAGCAGTGACGGGGCGGGGGACACAGATACGCAGTATTTT
>TRBJ2-2|.|TRBV9|few
CASSGGSREVNTGELFF
TGTGCCAGCAGCGGGGGGAGCAGGGAGGTGAACACCGGGGAGCTGTTTTTT
>TRBJ1-2|.|TRBV29-1|.
CSVDRGSSYGYTF
TGCAGCGTTGACAGGGGCTCCTCCTATGGCTACACCTTC
>TRBJ1-4|.|TRBV5-1|.
CASSRGESTNEKLFF
TGCGCCAGCAGCCGCGGAGAATCAACTAATGAAAAACTGTTTTTT
>TRBJ1-1|.|TRBV2|.
CANQRQATSTEAFF
TGTGCCAACCAACGACAGGCTACGAGCACTGAAGCTTTCTTT